A single sample gave rise to the 17 T cell receptor beta chains below, sequenced in a study of shared clonotypes between healthy human individuals. Some clones are missing from TCRdb's copy, which holds only in-frame ones; the method was immunoSEQ multiplex PCR. The sample shows 450,000 or so clones, 75% to 80% of them seen only once. The sequenced sample was PBMCs. These TCRs come from a woman between 40 and 50 years old in good health. Some clones in this sample may be carry-over from other donors' samples.

Details on this clone: The sample holds other DNA sequences that translate to the same CDR3. The chain recombines TRBV13 with TRBJ2-7; D ambiguous. Germline V lookup: CDR1 PRHDT, CDR2 FYEKMQ (reference sequence). V was trimmed by 1 base and J by 1 base, leaving 5 bases between them. The CDR3 has 13 amino acids. DNA for the CDR3: TGTGCCAGCAGCTTAGTTGGGTCCTACGAGCAGTACTTC. It encodes CASSLVGSYEQYF.

This clone came up once. A far bigger clonotype differs at one base, so this is likely a read error. This sample also contains other DNA sequences that code for the same CDR3. The chain has TRBV25-1 and TRBJ2-1; D remains ambiguous. CDR1 and CDR2 (germline): MGHDK, SYGVNS. CDR3 size: 13 residues. V was clipped by 3 bases and J by 4 bases, with 7 bases between them. The CDR3 protein is CASSEKEYNEQFF. The CDR3 region has the DNA TGTGCCAGCAGTGAGAAAGAGTACAATGAGCAGTTCTTC.

Worth noting for this clone: The identical CDR3 is also encoded by other nucleotide sequences in the sample. The chain is built from TRBV30 and TRBJ1-5; D is perhaps TRBD1 (5 bases). V was clipped by 0 bases and J by 5 bases, with 8 bases between them. The CDR3 is 13 residues long. Per germline, CDR1 GTSNPN and CDR2 SVGIG (reference sequence). DNA of the CDR3: TGTGCCTGGAGTGTAAGCAGGGATCAGCCCCAGCATTTT. Protein product: CAWSVSRDQPQHF. Full variable domain (remainder filled in from reference TRBV30 and TRBJ1-5): SQTIHQWPATLVQPVGSPLSLECTVEGTSNPNLYWYRQAAGRGLQLLFYSVGIGQISSEVPQNLSASRPQDRQFILSSKKLLLSDSGFYLCAWSVSRDQPQHFGDGTRLSIL.

The V and J genes are TRBV11-2 and TRBJ2-5; 9 bases are a match to TRBD2. The CDR3 is 17 residues long. J lost 4 bases, V lost 2 bases, and 11 bases had no gene match. Germline V lookup: CDR1 SGHAT, CDR2 FQNNGV. CDR3 nucleotides: TGTGCCAGCAGCTTAAGAGGGGCGACTAGCGGCGGAGAGACCCAGTACTTC. Translated, it gives CASSLRGATSGGETQYF.

The chain recombines TRBV13 with TRBJ2-1; 8 nucleotides agree with TRBD2. V trimming: 4 bases; J trimming: 0 bases; junction bases outside the gene matches: 5. CDR1 and CDR2 (germline): PRHDT, FYEKMQ (reference sequence). The CDR3 has 16 residues. The CDR3 nucleotides are TGTGCCAGCAGCTCCCTAGCGGGCTTCTCCTACAATGAGCAGTTCTTC. Its protein product is CASSSLAGFSYNEQFF.

On this clone: This specimen includes other DNA sequences encoding the same CDR3. J is TRBJ2-7 and V is TRBV30, with D perhaps matching TRBD2 (6 bases). The CDR3 loop spans 12 amino acids. Germline CDR1 and CDR2: GTSNPN and SVGIG (reference sequence). Trimming stripped 3 bases from V and 2 bases from J, with 8 bases between. The CDR3 coding sequence is TGTGCCTGGAGCGGGGGAACCTACGAGCAGTACTTC. Its protein is CAWSGGTYEQYF.

The count of this clone is one. Other DNA sequences in this sample translate to the same CDR3. This chain joins TRBV19 and TRBJ2-5, with a tentative D call TRBD1 (5 bases). The germline CDR1 and CDR2 sequences are LNHDA and SQIVND (reference sequence). The germline V and J ends were trimmed by 6 bases and 5 bases, with 16 bases remaining between them. The CDR3 extends over 14 amino acids. In DNA, the CDR3 is TGTGCCAGTAGCATGGAAGGGGTAACTGAGACCCAGTACTTC. Amino acid sequence: CASSMEGVTETQYF.

V and J are TRBV4-3 and TRBJ2-3; possibly TRBD1 for D (5 bases). Trimming took off 4 bases at V and 4 bases at J, with 9 bases between the two ends. Per germline, CDR1 LGHNA and CDR2 YSLEER. The CDR3 has 13 residues. The CDR3 bases are TGCGCCAGCAGCCCAACGACAGCAGATACGCAGTATTTT. This sequence encodes CASSPTTADTQYF.

The rearrangement uses TRBV6-1 and TRBJ2-3; D possibly matches TRBD1 or TRBD2 (5 bases each). Germline CDR1 and CDR2: MNHNS and SASEGT. V lost 2 bases and J 6 bases, leaving 6 bases between the germline ends. The CDR3 has 12 residues. This chain's CDR3 is CASSEWGDTQYF. For the CDR3, the DNA is TGTGCCAGCAGTGAATGGGGGGATACGCAGTATTTT.

The gene calls are TRBV27 and TRBJ2-7; 7 positions agree with TRBD2. Germline V lookup: CDR1 MNHEY, CDR2 SMNVEV (reference sequence). V trimming: 2 bases; J trimming: 2 bases; junction bases outside the gene matches: 6. The CDR3 extends over 15 amino acids. In DNA form, the CDR3 reads TGTGCCAGCAGTTTAACCCTAGCGGCGACCTACGAGCAGTACTTC. This sequence encodes CASSLTLAATYEQYF.

The J gene is TRBJ1-1, the V gene TRBV27; D remains unclear. The germline gives CDR1 MNHEY, CDR2 SMNVEV (reference sequence). The CDR3 is made up of 13 amino acids. Trimming took 4 bases from V and 8 from J, leaving 14 bases between them. The CDR3 is CASSSNGPGEAFF. The CDR3 DNA reads as TGTGCCAGCAGTTCCAATGGTCCTGGGGAAGCTTTCTTT.

At least ten counts were recorded for this clone. This chain connects TRBV30 to TRBJ1-1; 7 positions agree with TRBD1. This CDR3 has 13 amino acids. Germline-derived CDR1 and CDR2 are GTSNPN and SVGIG (reference sequence). V gave up 3 bases and J gave up 4 bases; unmatched junction bases: 5. As DNA, the CDR3 is TGTGCCTGGAGGGGGGGACAGCTCACTGAAGCTTTCTTT. Its translation: CAWRGGQLTEAFF.

The CDR3 nucleotides read TGTGCCAGTAGTCAGACAGAGAACACTGAAGCTTTCTTT. This codes for CASSQTENTEAFF. This sequence joins TRBV19 and TRBJ1-1, with D perhaps TRBD1 (5 bases). Trimming removed 5 bases from V and 1 base from J, with 8 bases in between. Germline loops: CDR1 LNHDA, CDR2 SQIVND (reference sequence). The CDR3 consists of 13 residues.

The chain combines TRBV29-1 with TRBJ2-7, with 8 bases aligning to TRBD2. With V trimmed by 6 bases and J by 5 bases, 6 bases remained unmatched. The CDR3 has 12 residues. In germline, CDR1 is SQVTM, CDR2 ANQGSEA. This CDR3 reads CSVLAAGHEQYF. In nucleotides, the CDR3 is TGCAGCGTACTAGCGGCAGGCCACGAGCAGTACTTC.

This clone was observed many times. The V gene is TRBV18, the J gene TRBJ2-7; TRBD2 aligns across 7 bases. With 3 bases clipped from V and 2 bases from J, the junction kept 10 bases outside the gene matches. CDR1 is KGHSH and CDR2 is LQKENI in the germline V gene. There are 16 residues in the CDR3. The CDR3 bases are TGTGCCAGCTCACCTAACACCGGGACTAACACCTACGAGCAGTACTTC. As protein: CASSPNTGTNTYEQYF.

V usage is TRBV9 and J usage is TRBJ1-2, with 11 bases matching TRBD1. The CDR3 is 15 amino acids. From germline, CDR1 is SGDLS and CDR2 YYNGEE. Unmatched junction bases numbered 9, after V lost 3 bases and J lost 8 bases. For the CDR3, the DNA is TGTGCCAGCAGCGGACAAGGGGACAGGGGGTACGGCTACACCTTC. Translation: CASSGQGDRGYGYTF.

The CDR3 reads CASSPPSLMNTEAFF. CDR3 DNA sequence: TGTGCCAGCTCACCACCGAGTCTCATGAACACTGAAGCTTTCTTT. The chain joins TRBV18 to TRBJ1-1; the D is unclear. Germline V gives CDR1 KGHSH, CDR2 LQKENI. V was pared by 0 bases and J by 0 bases, with 8 bases between. The length of the CDR3 is 15 residues. The entire variable domain, with the rest obtained from reference TRBV18 and TRBJ1-1, is as follows: NAGVMQNPRHLVRRRGQEARLRCSPMKGHSHVYWYRQLPEEGLKFMVYLQKENIIDESGMPKERFSAEFPKEGPSILRIQQVVRGDSAAYFCASSPPSLMNTEAFFGQGTRLTVV.